This T cell receptor (beta chain) is drawn from a study of cytomegalovirus exposure and HLA in healthy donors (TCRdb year 2017). Study-level background: According to a later analysis, the approximately 120 validation repertoires were produced on the same platform as the 666 repertoires of the first cohort. The study aimed to test whether cataloging public T cell receptors could reveal signatures of past pathogen exposure. A separate validation cohort of 100 to 150 different subjects was used in addition to the approximately 640-subject first cohort. The study combined high-throughput TCR immunosequencing, statistical association of individual TCRs with disease status, and machine learning to predict cytomegalovirus infection status.

Donors formed part of the validation cohort, which comprised over a hundred subjects and was distinct from the first cohort of roughly 600 subjects. The germline V gene yields LGHNA for CDR1 and YSLEER for CDR2. Taken from cysteine to phenylalanine, the CDR3 has 14 residues. Left in the record is the CDR3 DNA by itself, 42 bases read in frame from the first base. Trimming removed 2 bases from V and 1 base from J, leaving 9 bases between the germline ends. Libraries were prepared through the immunoSEQ multiplex PCR assay. Concerning the study's data processing: A statistical classification framework was built to diagnose cytomegalovirus status from the catalog of TCR beta chain sequences. TCRdb's version of the immuneACCESS table is confined to in-frame rearrangements and falls short of the full clone set. An unresolved V gene accounts for under half of the shortfall where checked; the remainder is of unknown origin. V, J and clone size were drawn from that table, and D and trimming were deduced from the DNA. The sample table shows some 170,000 clones, and about 86% are seen once. The ten largest clones capture 1.4% of the sample.

In its sample, this clone was seen once. Which antigen it targets is not known. No base quality values were provided; no much bigger clone lies one nucleotide off. Beyond this particular receptor, the publication reports: Subsequent analysis determined that TCRs grouped into clusters in the first cohort also showed a tendency toward co-occurrence across the 120 or so validation repertoires, and 85% to 95% of cluster scores exceeded 0. The validation cohort had no HLA typing available for a later analysis, so co-occurrence within that cohort was assessed over all 120 repertoires. The authors suggested that the approach could potentially be extended to other disease states and immunological phenotypes. In vitro tests confirmed that a few of the cytomegalovirus-associated TCR beta chains recognize cytomegalovirus antigens. The study gave a list of 150 to 200 TCR beta chains associated with cytomegalovirus. Most TCR sequences were seen in very few donors, while some public TCRs were found in many individuals. The classifier was reported to diagnose cytomegalovirus status with high specificity and sensitivity in both the original cohort and the validation cohort.

Sequencing used PBMCs. The sequence was obtained from a woman in her 30s in good health and CMV-seronegative. The V gene is TRBV4-3 and the J gene is TRBJ2-7; tentative D gene TRBD1, with 5 bases matching. CDR3 sequence: CASSQSTVSYEQYF. The DNA is TGCGCCAGCAGCCAATCGACAGTTTCCTACGAGCAGTACTTC.